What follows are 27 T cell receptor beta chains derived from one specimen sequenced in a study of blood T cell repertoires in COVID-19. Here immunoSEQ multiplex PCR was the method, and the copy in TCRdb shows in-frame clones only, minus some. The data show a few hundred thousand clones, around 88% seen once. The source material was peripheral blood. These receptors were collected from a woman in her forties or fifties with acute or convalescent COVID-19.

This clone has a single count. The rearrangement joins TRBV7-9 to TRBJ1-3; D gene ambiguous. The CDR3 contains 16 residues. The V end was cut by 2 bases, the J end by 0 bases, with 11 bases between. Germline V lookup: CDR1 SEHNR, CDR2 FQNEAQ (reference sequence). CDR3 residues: CASSLRESLSGNTIYF. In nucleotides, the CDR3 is TGTGCCAGCAGCTTACGGGAGAGCCTCTCTGGAAACACCATATATTTT.

CDR3 amino acids: CASSGDRDTEAFF. The CDR3 DNA reads as TGTGCCAGCAGCGGAGACCGGGACACTGAAGCTTTCTTT. The chain carries TRBV12-3 or TRBV12-4 and TRBJ1-1; D ambiguous. Trimming stripped 6 bases from V and 3 bases from J, with 11 bases between. This CDR3 is 13 amino acids long.

CDR3 amino acids: CASSFFRASNEQFF. The CDR3 DNA sequence: TGTGCCAGCAGCTTTTTCAGGGCCTCCAATGAGCAGTTCTTC. The V and J genes are TRBV5-8 and TRBJ2-1; D possibly corresponds to TRBD1 (5 bases). The CDR3 runs 14 residues. Germline values: CDR1 SGHTS, CDR2 YDEGEE. The ends were cut back, 2 bases at V and 6 bases at J, with 12 bases in the middle. The variable domain in full, with the rest retrieved from reference TRBV5-8 and TRBJ2-1, is EAGVTQSPTHLIKTRGQQATLRCSPISGHTSVYWYQQALGLGLQFLLWYDEGEERNRGNFPPRFSGRQFPNYSSELNVNALELEDSALYLCASSFFRASNEQFFGPGTRLTVL.

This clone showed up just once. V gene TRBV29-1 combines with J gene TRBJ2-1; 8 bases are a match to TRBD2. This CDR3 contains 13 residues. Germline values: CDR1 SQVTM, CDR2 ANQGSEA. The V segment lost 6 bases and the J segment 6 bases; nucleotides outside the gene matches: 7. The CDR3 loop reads CSVGLGFSNEQFF. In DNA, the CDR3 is TGCAGCGTGGGACTAGGATTCTCCAATGAGCAGTTCTTC.

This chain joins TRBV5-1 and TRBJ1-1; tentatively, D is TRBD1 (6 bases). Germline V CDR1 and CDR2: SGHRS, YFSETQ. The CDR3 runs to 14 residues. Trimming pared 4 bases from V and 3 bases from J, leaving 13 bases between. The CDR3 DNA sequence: TGCGCCAGCAGCCGGGGGGGCAGCGACACTGAAGCTTTCTTT. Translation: CASSRGGSDTEAFF.

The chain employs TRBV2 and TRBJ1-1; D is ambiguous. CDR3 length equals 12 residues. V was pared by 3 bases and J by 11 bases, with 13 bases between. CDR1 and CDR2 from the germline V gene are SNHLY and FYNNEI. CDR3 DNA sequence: TGTGCCAGCAGTGAGATAGCATCGAAGGCTTTCTTT. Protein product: CASSEIASKAFF.

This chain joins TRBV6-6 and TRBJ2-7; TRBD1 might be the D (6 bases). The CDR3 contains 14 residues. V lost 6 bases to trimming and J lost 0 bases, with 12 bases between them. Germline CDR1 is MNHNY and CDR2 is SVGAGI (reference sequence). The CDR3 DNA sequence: TGTGCCAGCAGCCACAAACAGGGCTCCTACGAGCAGTACTTC. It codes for CASSHKQGSYEQYF.

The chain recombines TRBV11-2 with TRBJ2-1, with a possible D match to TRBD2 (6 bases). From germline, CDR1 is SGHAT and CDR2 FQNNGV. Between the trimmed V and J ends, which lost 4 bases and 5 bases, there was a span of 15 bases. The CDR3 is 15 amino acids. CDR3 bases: TGTGCCAGCAGCTCCCTGGGGACTGGCCACAATGAGCAGTTCTTC. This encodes CASSSLGTGHNEQFF.

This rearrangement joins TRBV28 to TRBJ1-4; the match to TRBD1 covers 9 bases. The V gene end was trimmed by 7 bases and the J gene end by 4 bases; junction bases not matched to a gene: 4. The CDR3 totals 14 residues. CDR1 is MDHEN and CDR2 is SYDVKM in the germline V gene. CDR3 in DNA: TGTGCCAGCACGACAGGGGGGGTTAATGAAAAACTGTTTTTT. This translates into CASTTGGVNEKLFF.

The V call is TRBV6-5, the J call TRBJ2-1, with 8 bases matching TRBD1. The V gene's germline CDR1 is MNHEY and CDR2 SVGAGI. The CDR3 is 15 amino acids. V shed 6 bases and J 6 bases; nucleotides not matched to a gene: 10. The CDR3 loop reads CASSSDRGSFNEQFF. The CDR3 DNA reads TGTGCCAGCAGCTCCGACAGGGGAAGTTTCAATGAGCAGTTCTTC.

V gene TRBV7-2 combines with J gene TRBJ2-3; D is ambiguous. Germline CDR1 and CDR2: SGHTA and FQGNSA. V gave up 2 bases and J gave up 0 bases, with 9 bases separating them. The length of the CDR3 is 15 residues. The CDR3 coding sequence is TGTGCCAGCAGCTTACGATCTGGCAGCACAGATACGCAGTATTTT. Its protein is CASSLRSGSTDTQYF. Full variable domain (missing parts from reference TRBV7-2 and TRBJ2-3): GAGVSQSPSNKVTEKGKDVELRCDPISGHTALYWYRQSLGQGLEFLIYFQGNSAPDKSGLPSDRFSAERTGGSVSTLTIQRTQQEDSAVYLCASSLRSGSTDTQYFGPGTRLTVL.

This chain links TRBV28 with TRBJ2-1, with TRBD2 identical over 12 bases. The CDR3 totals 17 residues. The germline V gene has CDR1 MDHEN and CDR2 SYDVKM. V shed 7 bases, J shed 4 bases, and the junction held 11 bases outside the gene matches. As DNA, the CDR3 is TGTGCCAGCACCCTCGTTGGGGGACTAGCGGGTTACAATGAGCAGTTCTTC. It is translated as CASTLVGGLAGYNEQFF.

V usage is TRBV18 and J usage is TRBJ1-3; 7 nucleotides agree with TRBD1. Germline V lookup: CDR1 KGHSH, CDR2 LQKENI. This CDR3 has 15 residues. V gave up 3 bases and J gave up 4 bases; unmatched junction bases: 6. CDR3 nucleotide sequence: TGTGCCAGCTCACCTCAGGGGGTCCGCGGAAACACCATATATTTT. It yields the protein CASSPQGVRGNTIYF.

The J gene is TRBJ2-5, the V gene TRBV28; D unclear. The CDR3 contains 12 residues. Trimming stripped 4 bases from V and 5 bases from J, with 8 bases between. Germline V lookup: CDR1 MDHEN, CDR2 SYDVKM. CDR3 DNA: TGTGCCAGCAGTTCGATCCGGGAGACCCAGTACTTC. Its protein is CASSSIRETQYF. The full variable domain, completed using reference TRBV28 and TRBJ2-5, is DVKVTQSSRYLVKRTGEKVFLECVQDMDHENMFWYRQDPGLGLRLIYFSYDVKMKEKGDIPEGYSVSREKKERFSLILESASTNQTSMYLCASSSIRETQYFGPGTRLLVL.

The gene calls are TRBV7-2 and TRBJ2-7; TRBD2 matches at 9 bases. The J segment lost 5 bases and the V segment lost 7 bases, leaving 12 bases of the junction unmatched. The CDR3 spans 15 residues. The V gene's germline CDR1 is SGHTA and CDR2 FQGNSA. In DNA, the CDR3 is TGTGCCAGCACCCCGCCGGGCTCTAGCGGGGACGAGCAGTACTTC. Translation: CASTPPGSSGDEQYF. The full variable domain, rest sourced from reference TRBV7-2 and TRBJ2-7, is GAGVSQSPSNKVTEKGKDVELRCDPISGHTALYWYRQSLGQGLEFLIYFQGNSAPDKSGLPSDRFSAERTGGSVSTLTIQRTQQEDSAVYLCASTPPGSSGDEQYFGPGTRLTVT.

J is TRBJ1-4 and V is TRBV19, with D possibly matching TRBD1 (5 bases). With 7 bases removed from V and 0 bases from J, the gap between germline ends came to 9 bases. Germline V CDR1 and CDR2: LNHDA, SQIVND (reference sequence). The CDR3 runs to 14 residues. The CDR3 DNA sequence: TGTGCCAGTACCGACAGCCCAACTAATGAAAAACTGTTTTTT. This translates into CASTDSPTNEKLFF.

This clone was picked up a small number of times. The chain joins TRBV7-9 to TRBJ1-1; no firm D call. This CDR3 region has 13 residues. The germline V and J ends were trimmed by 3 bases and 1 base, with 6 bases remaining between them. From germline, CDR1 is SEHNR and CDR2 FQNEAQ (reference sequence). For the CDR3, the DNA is TGTGCCAGCAGCTTTTCAGAGAACACTGAAGCTTTCTTT. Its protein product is CASSFSENTEAFF.

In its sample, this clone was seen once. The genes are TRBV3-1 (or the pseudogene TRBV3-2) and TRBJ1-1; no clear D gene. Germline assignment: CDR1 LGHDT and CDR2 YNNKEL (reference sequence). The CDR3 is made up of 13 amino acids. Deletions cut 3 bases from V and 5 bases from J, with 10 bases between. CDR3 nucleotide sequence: TGTGCCAGCAGCCACACGACAAGAACTGAAGCTTTCTTT. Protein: CASSHTTRTEAFF.

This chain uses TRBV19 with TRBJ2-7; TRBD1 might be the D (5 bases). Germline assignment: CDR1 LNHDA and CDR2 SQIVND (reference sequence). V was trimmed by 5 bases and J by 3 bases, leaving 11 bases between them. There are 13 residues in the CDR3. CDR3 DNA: TGTGCCAGTAGTTCAGGGTCCCTCTACGAGCAGTACTTC. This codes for CASSSGSLYEQYF.

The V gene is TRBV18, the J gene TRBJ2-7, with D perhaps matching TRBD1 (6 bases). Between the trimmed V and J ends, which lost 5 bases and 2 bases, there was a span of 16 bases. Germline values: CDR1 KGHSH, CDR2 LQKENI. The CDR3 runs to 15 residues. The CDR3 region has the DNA TGTGCCAGCTCATTTCCGGGACACTCCGCCTACGAGCAGTACTTC. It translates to CASSFPGHSAYEQYF.

The CDR3 protein is CATGRGLGTDTQYF. CDR3 nucleotides: TGTGCCACCGGCAGGGGATTGGGCACAGATACGCAGTATTTT. This chain connects TRBV24-1 to TRBJ2-3; D is possibly TRBD1 (6 bases). Germline CDR1 reads KGHDR; CDR2 reads SFDVKD. The length of the CDR3 is 14 residues. The V end was cut by 9 bases, the J end by 1 base, with 13 bases between.

In DNA form, the CDR3 reads TGTGCCAGTAAGACAGCCGGAAGCTCCTACGAGCAGTACTTC. Protein: CASKTAGSSYEQYF. The J gene is TRBJ2-7, the V gene TRBV6-5, with D perhaps TRBD1 (5 bases). The germline V and J ends were trimmed by 9 bases and 0 bases, with 15 bases remaining between them. The CDR3 has 14 residues. CDR1 is MNHEY, CDR2 SVGAGI, per germline.

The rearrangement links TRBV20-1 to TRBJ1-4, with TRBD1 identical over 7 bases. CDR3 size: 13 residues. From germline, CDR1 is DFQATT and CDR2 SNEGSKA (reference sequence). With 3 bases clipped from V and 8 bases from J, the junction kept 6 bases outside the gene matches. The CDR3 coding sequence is TGCAGTGCTAGTACAGGGGTCGGAGAAAAACTGTTTTTT. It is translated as CSASTGVGEKLFF.

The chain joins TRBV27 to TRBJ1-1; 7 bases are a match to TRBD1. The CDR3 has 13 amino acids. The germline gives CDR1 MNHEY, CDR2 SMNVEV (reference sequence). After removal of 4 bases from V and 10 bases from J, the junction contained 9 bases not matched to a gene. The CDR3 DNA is TGTGCCAGCAGTTATATTACAGGGGAGAGAGCTTTCTTT. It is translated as CASSYITGERAFF.

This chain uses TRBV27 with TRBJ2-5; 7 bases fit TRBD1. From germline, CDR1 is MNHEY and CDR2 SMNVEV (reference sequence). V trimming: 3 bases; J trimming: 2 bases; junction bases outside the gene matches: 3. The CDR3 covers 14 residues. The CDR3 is CASSLGQTQETQYF. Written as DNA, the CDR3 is TGTGCCAGCAGTTTGGGACAGACTCAAGAGACCCAGTACTTC.

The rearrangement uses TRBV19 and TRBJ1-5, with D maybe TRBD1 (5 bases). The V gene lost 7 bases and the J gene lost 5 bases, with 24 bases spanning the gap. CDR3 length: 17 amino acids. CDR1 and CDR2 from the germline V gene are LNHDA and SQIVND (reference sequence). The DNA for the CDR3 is TGTGCCAGTACTGCAACCCTCCGGGGGGGGTTCGATCAGCCCCAGCATTTT. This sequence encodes CASTATLRGGFDQPQHF.

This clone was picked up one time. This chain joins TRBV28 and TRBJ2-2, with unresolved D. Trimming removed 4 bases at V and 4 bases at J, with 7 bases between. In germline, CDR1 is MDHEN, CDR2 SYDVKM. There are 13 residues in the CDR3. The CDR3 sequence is CASSSPVTGELFF. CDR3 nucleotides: TGTGCCAGCAGTTCCCCTGTCACCGGGGAGCTGTTTTTT.